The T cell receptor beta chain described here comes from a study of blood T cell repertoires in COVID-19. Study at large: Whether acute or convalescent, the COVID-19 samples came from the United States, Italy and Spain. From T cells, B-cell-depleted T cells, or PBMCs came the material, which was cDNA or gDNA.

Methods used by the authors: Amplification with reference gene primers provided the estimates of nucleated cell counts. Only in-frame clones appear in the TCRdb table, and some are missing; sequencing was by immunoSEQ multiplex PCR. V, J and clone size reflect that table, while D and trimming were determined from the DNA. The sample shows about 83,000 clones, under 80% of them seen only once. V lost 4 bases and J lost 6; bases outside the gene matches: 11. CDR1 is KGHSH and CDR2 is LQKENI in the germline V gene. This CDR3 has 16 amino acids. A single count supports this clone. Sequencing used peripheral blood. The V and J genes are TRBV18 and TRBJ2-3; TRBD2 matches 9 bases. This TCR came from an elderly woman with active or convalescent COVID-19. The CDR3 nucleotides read TGTGCCAGCTCACGGATAGCGGGGGCCGCCGGGGATACGCAGTATTTT. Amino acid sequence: CASSRIAGAAGDTQYF.